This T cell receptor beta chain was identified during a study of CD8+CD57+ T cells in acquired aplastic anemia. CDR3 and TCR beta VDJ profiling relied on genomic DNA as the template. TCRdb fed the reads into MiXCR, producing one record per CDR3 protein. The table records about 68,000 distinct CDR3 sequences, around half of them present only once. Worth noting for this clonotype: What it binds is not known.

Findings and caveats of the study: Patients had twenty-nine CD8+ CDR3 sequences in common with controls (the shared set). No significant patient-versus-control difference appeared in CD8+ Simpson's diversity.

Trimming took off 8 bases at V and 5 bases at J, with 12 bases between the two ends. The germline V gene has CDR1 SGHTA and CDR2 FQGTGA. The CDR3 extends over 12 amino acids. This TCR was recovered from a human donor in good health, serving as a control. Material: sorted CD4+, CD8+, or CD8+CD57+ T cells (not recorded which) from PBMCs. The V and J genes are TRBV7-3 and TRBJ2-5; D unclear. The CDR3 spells CASVSARETQYF. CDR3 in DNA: TGTGCCAGCGTTTCGGCGAGGGAGACCCAGTACTTC.